This TCR beta chain was captured by sequencing in a study of T cells in Graves' hyperthyroidism and ophthalmopathy (dated by TCRdb to 2018 to 2020). The study in broad terms: Peripheral blood samples were taken at initial diagnosis, before any treatment was given. A discovery cohort of roughly 100 patients, 43 with Graves' ophthalmopathy and about 60 with stable Graves' hyperthyroidism, was used to find distinguishing TCR V-J signatures. Whether ophthalmopathy could be predicted prospectively was tested in an independent validation cohort made up of roughly 20 hyperthyroidism patients plus 17 patients who later progressed to ophthalmopathy. The approximately 98 discovery patients were randomly divided into training and test sets at a 7:3 ratio. The paper describes TCR Vbeta CDR3 sequencing of more than 120 peripheral blood samples, made up of some 40 ophthalmopathy patients, roughly 75 hyperthyroidism patients and roughly 17 progressor patients. Following sampling, methimazole starting at 30 mg daily was given to hyperthyroidism patients, and high-dose intravenous methylprednisolone was given to ophthalmopathy patients. In addition, the study compared T-cell repertoires in thyroid tissue and in blood from 6 or 7 Graves' hyperthyroidism patients. What the authors observed across the whole study: No statistical method was used to set the sample size in advance, and investigators knew the group allocation. During validation, the model predicted progression to ophthalmopathy a median of about 5.9 months ahead of onset, with approximately 70% sensitivity and around 72% specificity. A model built on a 13 V-J signature distinguished ophthalmopathy from stable hyperthyroidism, reaching around 90% sensitivity and about 81% specificity in cross-validation and 80%/75% in testing. Most expanded thyroid clonotypes (frequency above 0.001) were also detected in blood, a finding suggesting that blood repertoires may reflect thyroid immune responses.

Graves' hyperthyroidism was defined as stable when no progression to ophthalmopathy occurred over 18 months of follow-up. Hyperthyroidism patients were aged 18 to 65 years and newly diagnosed, with disease duration of less than 2 months. Exclusion was applied to patients with uncontrolled infections, other autoimmune diseases, pregnancy or lactation. Diagnoses were established on the basis of clinical symptoms, serum thyroxine and TRAb, thyroid ultrasound, and orbital computed tomography. PBMCs were isolated from 7.5 to 10 ml of fresh peripheral blood by Ficoll-Paque density gradient centrifugation. Total RNA was extracted using Trizol reagent, and RNA quality was assessed on an Agilent 2100 Bioanalyzer. The TCR beta CDR3 regions were amplified from RNA transcripts. The first round of RT-PCR for the TCR CDR3 was performed with the HTBI primer set and the Qiagen OneStep RT-PCR kit. The libraries were constructed in a second round of multiplex PCR and then size-selected and purified. The libraries were sequenced on an Illumina HiSeq2000 using paired-end 100 bp reads. Processing in the source paper ran as follows. Raw data were processed with SOAPnuke, discarding reads with adapters, uncalled bases, mean Phred below 15, or no exact constant-primer or identifier match. High-quality paired reads were merged with COPE v1.2.5, and unique nucleotide sequences were defined as clonotypes. MiTCR v1.1 was used to align the clonotypes against IMGT TRBV, TRBD and TRBJ reference segments. Only V-J combinations with frequency above 0.0001, covering 99% to 99.2% of repertoires, were analysed. The TCS score was defined as the ratio of F50 (clonal expansion) to E x V (chaos), calculated using BLOSUM62-based TCRdist between CDR3 peptides within each V-J. Welch's t-statistics and random forest reduced some 510 V-J features to about 13, which were used in a naive Bayes classifier (R e1071). The public reads were reprocessed in TCRdb via fastp at Q25 and MiXCR, keeping in-frame beta chains. Identical CDR3 protein sequences are pooled into one entry, listed with their most common genes and DNA. V and J calls and clone size were set by TCRdb, not the authors. The table for this sample lists 350,000 to 400,000 distinct CDR3 sequences; about 20% of them were counted only once. The top ten clonotypes cover about 3.5% of the sample.

Ten or more counts support this clonotype. Its antigen remains undetermined. No qualities accompany the bases; no much larger clone lies one base away. The germline ends are 17 bases apart after V is trimmed by 2 bases and J by 7 bases. The CDR3 numbers 15 residues from cysteine through phenylalanine. The entry retains the CDR3 DNA only, 45 bases that are in frame from base 1. Sequences MNHEY (CDR1) and SVGEGT (CDR2) are obtained from the germline V gene. Sequencing was done on a sample of blood. This receptor chain uses TRBV6-2 or TRBV6-3 and TRBJ1-2; the best D guess is TRBD1, with 6 bases matching. This TCR was sampled from a woman aged 18-29 years with Graves' hyperthyroidism. The nucleotide sequence reads TGTGCCAGCAGTTACCCGAGGGGGGGATGGAGTGGCTACACCTTC. The resulting protein is CASSYPRGGWSGYTF.